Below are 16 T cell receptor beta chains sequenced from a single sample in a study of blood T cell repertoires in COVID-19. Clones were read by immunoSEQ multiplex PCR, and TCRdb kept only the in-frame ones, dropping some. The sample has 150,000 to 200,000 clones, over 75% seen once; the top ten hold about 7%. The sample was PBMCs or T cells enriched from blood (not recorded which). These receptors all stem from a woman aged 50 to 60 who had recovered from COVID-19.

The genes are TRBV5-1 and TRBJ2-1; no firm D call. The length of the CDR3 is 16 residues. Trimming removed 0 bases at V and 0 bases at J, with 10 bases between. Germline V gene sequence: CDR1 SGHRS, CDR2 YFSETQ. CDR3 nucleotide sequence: TGCGCCAGCAGCTTGGGCATTTACGGCTCCTACAATGAGCAGTTCTTC. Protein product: CASSLGIYGSYNEQFF.

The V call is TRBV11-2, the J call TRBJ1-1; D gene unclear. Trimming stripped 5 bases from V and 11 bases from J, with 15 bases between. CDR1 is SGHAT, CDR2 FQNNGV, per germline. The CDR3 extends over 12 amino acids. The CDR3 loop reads CASSEMVSRAFF. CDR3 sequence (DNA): TGTGCCAGCAGCGAAATGGTCTCGCGGGCTTTCTTT.

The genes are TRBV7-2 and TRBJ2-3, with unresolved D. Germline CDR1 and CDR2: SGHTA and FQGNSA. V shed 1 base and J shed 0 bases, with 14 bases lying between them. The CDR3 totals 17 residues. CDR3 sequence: CASSLGFGLLSTDTQYF. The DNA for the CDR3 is TGTGCCAGCAGCTTAGGGTTTGGGCTCCTGAGCACAGATACGCAGTATTTT.

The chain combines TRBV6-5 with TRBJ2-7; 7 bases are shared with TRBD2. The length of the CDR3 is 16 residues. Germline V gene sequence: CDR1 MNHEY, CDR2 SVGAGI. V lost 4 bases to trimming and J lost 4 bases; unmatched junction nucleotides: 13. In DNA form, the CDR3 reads TGTGCCAGCAGTTCCCTTGAGGGAGGGAGTCAATACGAGCAGTACTTC. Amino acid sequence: CASSSLEGGSQYEQYF.

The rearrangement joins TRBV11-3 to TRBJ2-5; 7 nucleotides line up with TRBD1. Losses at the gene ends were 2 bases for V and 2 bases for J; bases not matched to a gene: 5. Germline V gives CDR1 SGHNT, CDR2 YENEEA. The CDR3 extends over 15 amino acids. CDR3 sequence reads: CASSLYGTVQETQYF. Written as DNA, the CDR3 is TGTGCCAGCAGCTTATATGGGACAGTACAAGAGACCCAGTACTTC.

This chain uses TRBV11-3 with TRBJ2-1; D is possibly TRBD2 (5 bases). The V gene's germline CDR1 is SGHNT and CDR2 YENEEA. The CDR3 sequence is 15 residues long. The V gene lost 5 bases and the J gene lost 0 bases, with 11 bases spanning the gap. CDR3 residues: CASSHRGDSYNEQFF. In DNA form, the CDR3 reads TGTGCCAGCAGCCACCGGGGTGACTCCTACAATGAGCAGTTCTTC.

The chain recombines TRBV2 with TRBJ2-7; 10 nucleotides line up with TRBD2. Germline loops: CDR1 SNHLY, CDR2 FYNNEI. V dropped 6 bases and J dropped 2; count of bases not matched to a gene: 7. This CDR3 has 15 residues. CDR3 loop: CASRAGTSETYEQYF. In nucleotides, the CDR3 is TGTGCCAGCAGAGCCGGGACTAGCGAGACCTACGAGCAGTACTTC. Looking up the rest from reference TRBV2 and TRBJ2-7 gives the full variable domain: EPEVTQTPSHQVTQMGQEVILRCVPISNHLYFYWYRQILGQKVEFLVSFYNNEISEKSEIFDDQFSVERPDGSNFTLKIRSTKLEDSAMYFCASRAGTSETYEQYFGPGTRLTVT.

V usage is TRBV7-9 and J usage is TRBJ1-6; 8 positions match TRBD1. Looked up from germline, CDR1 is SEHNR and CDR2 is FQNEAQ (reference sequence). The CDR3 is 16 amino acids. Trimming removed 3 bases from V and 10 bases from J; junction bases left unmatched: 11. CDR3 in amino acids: CASSFSGTGLGSPLHF. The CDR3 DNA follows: TGTGCCAGCAGCTTCTCCGGGACAGGACTCGGATCACCCCTCCACTTT.

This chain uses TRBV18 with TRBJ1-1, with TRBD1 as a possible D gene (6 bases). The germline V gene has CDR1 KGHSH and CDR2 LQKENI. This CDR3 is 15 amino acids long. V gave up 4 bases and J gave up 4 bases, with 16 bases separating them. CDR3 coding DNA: TGTGCCAGCTCACGATTGGGAGAGGGGGTCACTGAAGCTTTCTTT. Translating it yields CASSRLGEGVTEAFF.

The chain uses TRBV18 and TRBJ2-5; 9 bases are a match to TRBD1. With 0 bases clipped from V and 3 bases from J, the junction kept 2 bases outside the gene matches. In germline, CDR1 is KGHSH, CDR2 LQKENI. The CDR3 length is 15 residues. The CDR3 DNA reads TGTGCCAGCTCACCACCCGGGACAGGGAAAGAGACCCAGTACTTC. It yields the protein CASSPPGTGKETQYF.

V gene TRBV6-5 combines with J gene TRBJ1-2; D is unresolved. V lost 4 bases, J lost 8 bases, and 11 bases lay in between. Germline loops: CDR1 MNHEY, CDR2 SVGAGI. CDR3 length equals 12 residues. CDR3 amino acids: CASSSPREGYTF. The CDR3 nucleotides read TGTGCCAGCAGTTCGCCTAGGGAGGGCTACACCTTC.

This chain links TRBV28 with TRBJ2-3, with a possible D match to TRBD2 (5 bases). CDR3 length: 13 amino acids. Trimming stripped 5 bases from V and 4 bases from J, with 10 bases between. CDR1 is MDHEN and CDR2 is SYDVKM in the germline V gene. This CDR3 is CASSGSVADTQYF. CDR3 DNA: TGTGCCAGCAGTGGGAGTGTCGCAGATACGCAGTATTTT. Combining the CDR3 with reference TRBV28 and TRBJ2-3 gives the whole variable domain DVKVTQSSRYLVKRTGEKVFLECVQDMDHENMFWYRQDPGLGLRLIYFSYDVKMKEKGDIPEGYSVSREKKERFSLILESASTNQTSMYLCASSGSVADTQYFGPGTRLTVL.

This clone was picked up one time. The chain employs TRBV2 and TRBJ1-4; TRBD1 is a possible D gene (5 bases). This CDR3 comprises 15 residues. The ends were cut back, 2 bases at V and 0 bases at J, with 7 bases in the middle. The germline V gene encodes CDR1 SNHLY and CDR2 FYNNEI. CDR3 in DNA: TGTGCCAGCAGTGAACCGACAGCAACTAATGAAAAACTGTTTTTT. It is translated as CASSEPTATNEKLFF.

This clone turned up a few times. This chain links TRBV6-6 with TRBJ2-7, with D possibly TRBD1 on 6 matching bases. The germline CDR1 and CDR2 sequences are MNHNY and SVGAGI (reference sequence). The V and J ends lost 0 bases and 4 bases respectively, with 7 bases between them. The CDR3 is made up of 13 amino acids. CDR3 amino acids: CASSYSQGYEQYF. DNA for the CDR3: TGTGCCAGCAGTTACTCACAGGGATACGAGCAGTACTTC.

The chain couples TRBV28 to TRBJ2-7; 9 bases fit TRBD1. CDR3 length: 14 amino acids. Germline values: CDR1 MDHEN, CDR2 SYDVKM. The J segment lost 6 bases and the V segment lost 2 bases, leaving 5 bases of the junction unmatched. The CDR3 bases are TGTGCCAGCAGTTTAACAGGGGGCGCGGCCGAGCAGTACTTC. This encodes CASSLTGGAAEQYF.

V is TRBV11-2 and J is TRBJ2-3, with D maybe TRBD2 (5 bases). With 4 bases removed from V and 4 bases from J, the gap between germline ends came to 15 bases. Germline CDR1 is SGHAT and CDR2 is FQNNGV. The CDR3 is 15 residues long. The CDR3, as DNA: TGTGCCAGCAGCTCGCCCGGACTGGAATCAGATACGCAGTATTTT. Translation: CASSSPGLESDTQYF.